This T cell receptor (beta chain) came from a study of CD8 T cells in ankylosing spondylitis. The CDR3 is 15 amino acids. V lost 5 bases and J lost 4; bases outside the gene matches: 5. One entry per CDR3 protein, called by TCRdb with MiXCR from the 5' RACE reads. The sample has around 250,000 distinct CDR3 sequences, roughly 32% seen once. The gene calls are TRBV12-3 or TRBV12-4 and TRBJ1-6, with 7 bases lining up with TRBD1. The specimen was blood, either unsorted or a sorted T cell fraction (not recorded which). The TCR originated in a male donor with ankylosing spondylitis or in good health (not recorded which). CDR3 nucleotide sequence: TGTGCCAGCAGTCCCCGGGACAGATATAATTCACCCCTCCACTTT. It translates to CASSPRDRYNSPLHF.